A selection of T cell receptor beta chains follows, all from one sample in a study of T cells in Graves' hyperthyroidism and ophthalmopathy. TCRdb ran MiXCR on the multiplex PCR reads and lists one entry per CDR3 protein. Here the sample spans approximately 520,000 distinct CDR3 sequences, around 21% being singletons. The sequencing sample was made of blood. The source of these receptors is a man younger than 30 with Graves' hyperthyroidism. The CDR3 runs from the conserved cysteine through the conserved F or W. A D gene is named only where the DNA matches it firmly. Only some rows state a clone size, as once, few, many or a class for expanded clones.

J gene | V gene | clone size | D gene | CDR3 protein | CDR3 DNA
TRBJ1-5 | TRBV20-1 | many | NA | CSATPTRGQPQHF | TGCAGTGCTACTCCAACGCGGGGTCAGCCCCAGCATTTT
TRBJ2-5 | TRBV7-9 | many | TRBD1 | CASSPGQEVETQYF | TGTGCCAGCAGCCCCGGACAGGAGGTGGAGACCCAGTACTTC
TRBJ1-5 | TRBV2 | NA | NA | CASGGGYSNQPQHF | TGTGCCAGCGGGGGGGGCTATAGCAATCAGCCCCAGCATTTT
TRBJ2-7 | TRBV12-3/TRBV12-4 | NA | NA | CASSSWGAPYYEQYF | TGTGCCAGCAGTTCGTGGGGGGCCCCATACTACGAGCAGTACTTC
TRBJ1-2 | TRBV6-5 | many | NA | CASSYSTTTVGGYGYTF | TGTGCCAGCAGTTACTCGACGACCACCGTTGGAGGCTATGGCTACACCTTC
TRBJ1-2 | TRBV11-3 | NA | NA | CASSLVVRSGYTF | TGTGCCAGCAGCTTAGTGGTCAGATCCGGCTACACCTTC
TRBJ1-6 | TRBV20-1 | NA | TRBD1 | CSARPGTENSPLHF | TGCAGTGCTAGACCCGGGACAGAGAATTCACCCCTCCACTTT
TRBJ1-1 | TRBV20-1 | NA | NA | CSARGTWAPGGGTEAFF | TGCAGTGCTAGAGGGACCTGGGCTCCGGGGGGAGGCACTGAAGCTTTCTTT
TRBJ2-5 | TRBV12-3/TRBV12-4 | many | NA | CASRDGDIEETQYF | TGTGCCAGCAGAGATGGGGACATAGAAGAGACCCAGTACTTC
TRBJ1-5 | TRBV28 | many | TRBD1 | CATRTGESGPQHF | TGTGCCACCCGGACAGGAGAAAGTGGGCCCCAGCATTTT
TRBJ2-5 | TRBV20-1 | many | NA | CSGVGRQETQYF | TGCAGTGGGGTGGGACGACAAGAGACCCAGTACTTC
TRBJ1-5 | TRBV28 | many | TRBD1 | CASSYLTGGNQPQHF | TGTGCCAGCAGTTATCTAACAGGGGGCAATCAGCCCCAGCATTTT
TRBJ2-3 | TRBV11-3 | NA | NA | CASSLGGDGFISSTDTQYF | TGTGCCAGCAGCTTAGGAGGCGACGGATTCATCTCTAGCACAGATACGCAGTATTTT
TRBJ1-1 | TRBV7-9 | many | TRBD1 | CASSSEGRGDTEAFF | TGTGCCAGCAGTTCAGAAGGCAGGGGGGACACTGAAGCTTTCTTT
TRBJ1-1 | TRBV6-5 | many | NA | CASSYSGGHTEAFF | TGTGCCAGCAGTTACTCAGGGGGGCACACTGAAGCTTTCTTT
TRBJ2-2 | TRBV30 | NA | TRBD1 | CAWSVRRTGANTGELFF | TGTGCCTGGAGTGTACGAAGGACAGGGGCGAACACCGGGGAGCTGTTTTTT
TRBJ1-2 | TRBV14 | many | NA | CASSQARGGGYTF | TGTGCCAGCAGCCAAGCGCGGGGTGGCGGCTACACCTTC
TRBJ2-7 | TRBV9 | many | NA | CASSVGAGDSYEQYF | TGTGCCAGCAGCGTAGGGGCAGGGGACTCCTACGAGCAGTACTTC
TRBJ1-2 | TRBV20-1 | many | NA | CSARGYVGTHGYTF | TGCAGTGCCAGAGGTTATGTGGGAACTCATGGCTACACCTTC
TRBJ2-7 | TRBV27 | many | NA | CASSSNVLGSEQYF | TGTGCCAGCAGTTCCAATGTACTGGGTAGCGAGCAGTACTTC
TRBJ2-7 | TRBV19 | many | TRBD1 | CASLEGAPGYEQYF | TGTGCCAGTCTTGAGGGGGCCCCTGGCTACGAGCAGTACTTC
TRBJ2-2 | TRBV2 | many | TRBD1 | CASSDNTGDTGELFF | TGTGCCAGCAGTGACAATACAGGGGATACCGGGGAGCTGTTTTTT
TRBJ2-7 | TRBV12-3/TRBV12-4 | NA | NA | CASSLRRIYEQYF | TGTGCCAGCAGTTTGAGGCGAATCTACGAGCAGTACTTC
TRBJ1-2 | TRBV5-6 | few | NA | CASSPVDFPYGYTF | TGTGCCAGCAGCCCGGTGGATTTCCCCTATGGCTACACCTTC
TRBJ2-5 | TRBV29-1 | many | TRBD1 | CSVIRPLAGTVTETQYF | TGCAGCGTTATACGCCCCTTGGCCGGGACAGTGACGGAGACCCAGTACTTC
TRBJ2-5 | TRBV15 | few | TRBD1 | CATSDRDTGSQETQYF | TGTGCCACCAGTGACAGGGACACGGGATCTCAAGAGACCCAGTACTTC
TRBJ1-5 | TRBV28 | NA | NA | CASMGIDNQPQHF | TGTGCCAGCATGGGCATTGACAATCAGCCCCAGCATTTT
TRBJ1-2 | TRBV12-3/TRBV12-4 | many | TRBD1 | CASNHLFGTGGNYGYTF | TGTGCCAGCAACCATTTGTTCGGGACAGGGGGGAACTATGGCTACACCTTC
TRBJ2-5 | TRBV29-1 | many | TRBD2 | CSVELAGGLGETQYF | TGCAGCGTTGAGCTAGCGGGGGGCCTTGGAGAGACCCAGTACTTC
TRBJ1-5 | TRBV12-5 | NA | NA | CASGLTENQPQHF | TGTGCTAGTGGTTTGACAGAAAATCAGCCCCAGCATTTT
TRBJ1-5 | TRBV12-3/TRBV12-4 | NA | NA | CASSAGVQPQHF | TGTGCCAGCAGTGCAGGGGTTCAGCCCCAGCATTTT